The 14 T cell receptor beta chains below were found in one sample sequenced in a study of T cells in localized non-small cell lung cancer. Here immunoSEQ multiplex PCR was the method, and the copy in TCRdb shows in-frame clones only, minus some. The data show about 13,000 clones, roughly 80% seen once. Sample: peripheral blood, taken before any cancer treatment. The receptors derive from a male donor older than 55 with stage I squamous cell lung carcinoma.

The genes are TRBV2 and TRBJ2-7; D is unclear. Germline CDR1 reads SNHLY; CDR2 reads FYNNEI. CDR3 length equals 14 residues. The V gene lost 3 bases and the J gene lost 2 bases, with 11 bases spanning the gap. The CDR3 sequence is CASSDGQLPYEQYF. The CDR3 nucleotides read TGTGCCAGCAGTGACGGCCAGCTCCCCTACGAGCAGTACTTC.

This sequence joins TRBV7-9 and TRBJ2-3; D uncertain. This CDR3 spans 14 amino acids. V lost 6 bases to trimming and J lost 1 base, with 11 bases between them. Germline CDR1 reads SEHNR; CDR2 reads FQNEAQ (reference sequence). CDR3 in DNA: TGTGCCAGCAGTCAGGAGTGGGGCACAGATACGCAGTATTTT. This gives the protein CASSQEWGTDTQYF.

The gene calls are TRBV5-6 and TRBJ1-2; TRBD1 matches 7 bases. CDR1 and CDR2 from the germline V gene are SGHDT and YYEEEE. V lost 4 bases and J lost 7; bases outside the gene matches: 7. This CDR3 comprises 13 residues. The CDR3 DNA follows: TGTGCCAGCAGCCCCGACAGGGTCTCTGGCTACACCTTC. This gives the protein CASSPDRVSGYTF.

The V gene is TRBV19, the J gene TRBJ1-1, with 8 bases fitting TRBD1. V lost 5 bases to trimming and J lost 0 bases; unmatched junction nucleotides: 14. The CDR3 covers 18 residues. CDR1 and CDR2 (germline): LNHDA, SQIVND (reference sequence). CDR3 protein: CASSFSGGGGTLNTEAFF. The CDR3 DNA sequence: TGTGCCAGTAGTTTCTCAGGGGGCGGTGGTACCCTGAACACTGAAGCTTTCTTT.

The chain carries TRBV28 and TRBJ2-7, with no clear D. V was shortened by 5 bases and J by 1 base, with 9 bases between the two germline ends. The CDR3 consists of 13 residues. Germline V gives CDR1 MDHEN, CDR2 SYDVKM. CDR3 nucleotide sequence: TGTGCCAGCAGTCACCCGAGATCCTACGAGCAGTACTTC. Residues: CASSHPRSYEQYF.

The count of this clone is one. The V call is TRBV5-1, the J call TRBJ2-3; 7 positions match TRBD2. The trim removed 0 bases at V and 6 bases at J, leaving 1 base unmatched. Per germline, CDR1 SGHRS and CDR2 YFSETQ. CDR3 size: 13 residues. The CDR3 protein is CASSLAGGDTQYF. CDR3 DNA: TGCGCCAGCAGCTTGGCCGGGGGGGATACGCAGTATTTT.

The chain is built from TRBV5-1 and TRBJ2-5, with D perhaps being TRBD1 or TRBD2 (6 bases each). This CDR3 contains 15 residues. Deletions cut 2 bases from V and 4 bases from J, with 15 bases between. CDR1 SGHRS and CDR2 YFSETQ come from the germline V gene. The CDR3 loop is CASSFSLQGGETQYF. The CDR3 nucleotides read TGCGCCAGCAGCTTTTCTCTACAGGGAGGAGAGACCCAGTACTTC.

V and J are TRBV5-1 and TRBJ2-3, with 7 bases fitting TRBD2. The CDR3 length is 14 residues. Germline lookup yields CDR1 SGHRS and CDR2 YFSETQ. The V gene end was trimmed by 6 bases and the J gene end by 4 bases; junction bases not matched to a gene: 8. CDR3 protein: CASTPAAGPDTQYF. CDR3 in DNA: TGCGCCAGCACCCCGGCAGCGGGACCAGATACGCAGTATTTT. The variable domain in full, with the rest retrieved from reference TRBV5-1 and TRBJ2-3, is KAGVTQTPRYLIKTRGQQVTLSCSPISGHRSVSWYQQTPGQGLQFLFEYFSETQRNKGNFPGRFSGRQFSNSRSEMNVSTLELGDSALYLCASTPAAGPDTQYFGPGTRLTVL.

The gene calls are TRBV6-5 and TRBJ2-7, with 7 bases identical to TRBD1. CDR1 and CDR2 from the germline V gene are MNHEY and SVGAGI. This CDR3 is 13 amino acids long. The V gene end was trimmed by 7 bases and the J gene end by 4 bases; junction bases not matched to a gene: 7. The CDR3 is CASIDRVSYEQYF. The DNA of the CDR3 is TGTGCCAGCATCGACAGGGTTTCGTACGAGCAGTACTTC.

This clone occurred a few times. This sequence joins TRBV7-2 and TRBJ2-6, with TRBD1 matching 7 bases. The germline V gene has CDR1 SGHTA and CDR2 FQGNSA. The CDR3 is 15 residues long. With V trimmed by 5 bases and J by 0 bases, 1 base remained unmatched. CDR3 DNA: TGTGCCAGCAGCCCAGGGGGCTCTGGGGCCAACGTCCTGACTTTC. Protein: CASSPGGSGANVLTF.

The rearrangement links TRBV5-5 to TRBJ2-1; tentatively, D is TRBD1 or TRBD2 (7 bases each). V was trimmed by 4 bases and J by 4 bases, leaving 12 bases between them. The CDR3 totals 14 residues. From germline, CDR1 is SGHKS and CDR2 YYEKEE (reference sequence). The chain's CDR3 is CASSAQGGYNEQFF. CDR3 nucleotide sequence: TGTGCCAGCAGCGCCCAGGGGGGGTACAATGAGCAGTTCTTC.

The chain carries TRBV5-1 and TRBJ2-3, with D possibly being TRBD2 (5 bases). Germline V lookup: CDR1 SGHRS, CDR2 YFSETQ. The CDR3 covers 16 residues. Deletions cut 1 base from V and 2 bases from J, with 14 bases between. CDR3 in amino acids: CASSLHYPGNTDTQYF. The CDR3 DNA sequence: TGCGCCAGCAGCTTGCATTACCCGGGGAACACAGATACGCAGTATTTT.

The chain joins TRBV28 to TRBJ1-3; 10 bases fit TRBD1. Trimming cost V 4 bases and J 5 bases; bases outside gene matches: 8. The CDR3 sequence is 16 residues long. Germline V gives CDR1 MDHEN, CDR2 SYDVKM. DNA of the CDR3: TGTGCCAGCAGTTCTTCATCGACAGGGGGCAGAAACACCATATATTTT. This translates into CASSSSSTGGRNTIYF.

The chain employs TRBV5-1 and TRBJ2-1; TRBD2 agrees at 14 bases. The CDR3 sequence is 14 residues long. J lost 7 bases, V lost 7 bases, and 4 bases had no gene match. CDR1 and CDR2 (germline): SGHRS, YFSETQ. The CDR3 protein is CASSGTSGSNEQFF. CDR3 nucleotide sequence: TGCGCCAGCTCCGGGACTAGCGGGAGTAATGAGCAGTTCTTC.